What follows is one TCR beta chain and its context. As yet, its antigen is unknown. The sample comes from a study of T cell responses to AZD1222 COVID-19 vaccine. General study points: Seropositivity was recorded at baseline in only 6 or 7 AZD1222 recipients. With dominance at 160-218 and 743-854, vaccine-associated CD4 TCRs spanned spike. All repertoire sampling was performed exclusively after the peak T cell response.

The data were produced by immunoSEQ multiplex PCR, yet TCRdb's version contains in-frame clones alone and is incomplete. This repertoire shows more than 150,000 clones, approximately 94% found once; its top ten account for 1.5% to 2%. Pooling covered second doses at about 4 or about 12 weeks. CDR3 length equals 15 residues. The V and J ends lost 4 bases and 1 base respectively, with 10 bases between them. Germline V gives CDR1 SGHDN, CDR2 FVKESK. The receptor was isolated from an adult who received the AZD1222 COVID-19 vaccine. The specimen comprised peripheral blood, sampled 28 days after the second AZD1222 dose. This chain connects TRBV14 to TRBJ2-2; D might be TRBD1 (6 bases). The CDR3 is CASSPIGGNTGELFF. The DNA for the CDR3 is TGTGCCAGCAGCCCTATAGGGGGGAACACCGGGGAGCTGTTTTTT.